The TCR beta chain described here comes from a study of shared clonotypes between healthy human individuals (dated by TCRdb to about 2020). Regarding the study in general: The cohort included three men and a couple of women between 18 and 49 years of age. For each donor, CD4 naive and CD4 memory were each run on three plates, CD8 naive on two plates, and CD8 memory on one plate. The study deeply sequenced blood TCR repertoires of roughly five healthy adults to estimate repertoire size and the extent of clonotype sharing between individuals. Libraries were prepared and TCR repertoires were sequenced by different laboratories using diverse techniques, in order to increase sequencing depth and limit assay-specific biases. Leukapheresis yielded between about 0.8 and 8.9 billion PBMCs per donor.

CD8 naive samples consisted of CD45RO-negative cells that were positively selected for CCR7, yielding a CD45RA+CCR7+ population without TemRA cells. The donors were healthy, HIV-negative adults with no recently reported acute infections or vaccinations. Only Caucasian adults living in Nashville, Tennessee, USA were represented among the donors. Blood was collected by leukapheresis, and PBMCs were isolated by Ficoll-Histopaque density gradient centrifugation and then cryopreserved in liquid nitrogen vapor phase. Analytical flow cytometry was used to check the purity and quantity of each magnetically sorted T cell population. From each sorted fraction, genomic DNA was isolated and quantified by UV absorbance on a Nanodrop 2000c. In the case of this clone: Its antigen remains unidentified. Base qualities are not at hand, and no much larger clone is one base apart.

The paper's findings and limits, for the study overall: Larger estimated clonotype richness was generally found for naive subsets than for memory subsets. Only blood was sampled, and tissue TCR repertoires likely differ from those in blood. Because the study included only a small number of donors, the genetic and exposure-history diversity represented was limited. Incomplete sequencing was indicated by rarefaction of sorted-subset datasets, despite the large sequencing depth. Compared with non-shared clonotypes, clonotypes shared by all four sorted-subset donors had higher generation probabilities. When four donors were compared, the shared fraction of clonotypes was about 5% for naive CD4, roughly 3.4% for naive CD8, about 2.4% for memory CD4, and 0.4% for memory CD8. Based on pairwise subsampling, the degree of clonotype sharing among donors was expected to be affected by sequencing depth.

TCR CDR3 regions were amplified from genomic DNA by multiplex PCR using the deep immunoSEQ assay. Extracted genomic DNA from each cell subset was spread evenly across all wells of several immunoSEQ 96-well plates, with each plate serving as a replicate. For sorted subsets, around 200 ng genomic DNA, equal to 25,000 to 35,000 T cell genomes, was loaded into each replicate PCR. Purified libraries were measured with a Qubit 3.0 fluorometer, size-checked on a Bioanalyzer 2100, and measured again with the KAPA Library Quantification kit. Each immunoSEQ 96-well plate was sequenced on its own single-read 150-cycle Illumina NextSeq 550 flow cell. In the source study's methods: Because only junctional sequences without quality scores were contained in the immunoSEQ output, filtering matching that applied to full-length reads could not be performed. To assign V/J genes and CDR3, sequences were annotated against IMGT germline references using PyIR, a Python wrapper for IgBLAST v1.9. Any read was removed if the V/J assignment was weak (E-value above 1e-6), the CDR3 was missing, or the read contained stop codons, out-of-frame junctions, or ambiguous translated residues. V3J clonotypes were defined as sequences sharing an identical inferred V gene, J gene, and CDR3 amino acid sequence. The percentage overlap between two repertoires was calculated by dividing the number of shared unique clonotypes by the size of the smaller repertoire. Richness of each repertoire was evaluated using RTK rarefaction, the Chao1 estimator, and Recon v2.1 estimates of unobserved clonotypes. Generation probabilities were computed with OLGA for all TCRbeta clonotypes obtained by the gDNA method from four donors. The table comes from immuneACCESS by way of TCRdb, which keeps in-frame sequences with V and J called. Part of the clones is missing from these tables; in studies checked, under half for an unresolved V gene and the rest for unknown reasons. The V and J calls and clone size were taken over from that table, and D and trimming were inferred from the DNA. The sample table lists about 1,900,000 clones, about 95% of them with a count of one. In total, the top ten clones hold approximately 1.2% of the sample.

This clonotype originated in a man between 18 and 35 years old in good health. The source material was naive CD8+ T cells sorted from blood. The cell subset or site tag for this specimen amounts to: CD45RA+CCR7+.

The sequence in DNA is TGTGCCAGCAGCTTTCTGGGGGCGGTCACCGGGGAGCTGTTTTTT. Its protein reads: CASSFLGAVTGELFF. The chain was built from TRBV7-9 and TRBJ2-2; the best D guess is TRBD1, with 6 bases matching. Sequences SEHNR (CDR1) and FQNEAQ (CDR2) are obtained from the germline V gene (reference sequence). The CDR3, from cysteine to phenylalanine, totals 15 residues. Just CDR3 DNA is preserved here, 45 bases in frame from base 1. Trimming at the junction amounts to 3 bases on V and 4 bases on J, and the germline ends lie 12 bases apart.